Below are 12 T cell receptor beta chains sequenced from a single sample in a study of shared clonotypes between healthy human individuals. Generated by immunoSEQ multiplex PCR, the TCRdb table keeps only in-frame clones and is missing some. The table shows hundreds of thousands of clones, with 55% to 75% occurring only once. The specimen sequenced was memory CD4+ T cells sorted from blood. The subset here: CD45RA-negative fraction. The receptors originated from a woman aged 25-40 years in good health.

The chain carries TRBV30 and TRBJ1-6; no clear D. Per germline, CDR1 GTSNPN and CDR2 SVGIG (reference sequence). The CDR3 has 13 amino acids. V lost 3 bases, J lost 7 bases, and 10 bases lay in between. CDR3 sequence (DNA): TGTGCCTGGAGCCGGGAGATCAATTCACCCCTCCACTTT. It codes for CAWSREINSPLHF.

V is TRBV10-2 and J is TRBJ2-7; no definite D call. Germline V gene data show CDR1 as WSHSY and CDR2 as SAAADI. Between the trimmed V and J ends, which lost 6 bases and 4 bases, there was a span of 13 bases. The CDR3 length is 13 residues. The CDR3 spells CASRVGTWYEQYF. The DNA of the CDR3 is TGCGCCAGCAGGGTGGGCACTTGGTACGAGCAGTACTTC.

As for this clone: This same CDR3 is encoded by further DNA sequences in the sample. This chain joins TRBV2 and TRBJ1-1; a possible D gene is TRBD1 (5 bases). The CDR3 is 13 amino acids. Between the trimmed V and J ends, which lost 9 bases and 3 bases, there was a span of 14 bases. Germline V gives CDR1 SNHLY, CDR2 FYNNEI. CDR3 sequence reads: CASSRDGYTEAFF. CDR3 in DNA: TGTGCCAGTTCCCGGGACGGTTACACTGAAGCTTTCTTT.

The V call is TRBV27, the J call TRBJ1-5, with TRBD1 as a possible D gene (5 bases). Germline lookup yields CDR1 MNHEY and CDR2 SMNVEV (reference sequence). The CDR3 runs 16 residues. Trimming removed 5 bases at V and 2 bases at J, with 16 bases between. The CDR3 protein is CASSADWGWGNQPQHF. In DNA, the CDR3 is TGTGCCAGCAGTGCCGATTGGGGCTGGGGCAATCAGCCCCAGCATTTT.

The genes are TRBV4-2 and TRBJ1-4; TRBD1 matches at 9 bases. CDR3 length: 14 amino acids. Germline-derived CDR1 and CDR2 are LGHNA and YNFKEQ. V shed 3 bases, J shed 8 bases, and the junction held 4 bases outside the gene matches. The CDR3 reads CASSQGQGREKLFF. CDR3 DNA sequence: TGTGCCAGCAGCCAGGGACAGGGTCGGGAAAAACTGTTTTTT.

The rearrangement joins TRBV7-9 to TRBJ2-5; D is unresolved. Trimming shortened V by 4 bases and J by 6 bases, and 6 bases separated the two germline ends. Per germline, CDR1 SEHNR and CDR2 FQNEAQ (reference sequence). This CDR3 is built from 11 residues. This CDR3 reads CASSSFQTQYF. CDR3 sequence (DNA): TGTGCCAGCAGCTCGTTCCAGACCCAGTACTTC.

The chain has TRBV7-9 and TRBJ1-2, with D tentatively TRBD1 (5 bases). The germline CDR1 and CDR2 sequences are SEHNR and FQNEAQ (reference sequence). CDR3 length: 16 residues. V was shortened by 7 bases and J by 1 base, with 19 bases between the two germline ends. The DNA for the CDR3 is TGTGCCAGCATCCCCATGGGGCAGACCGTTAACTATGGCTACACCTTC. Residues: CASIPMGQTVNYGYTF. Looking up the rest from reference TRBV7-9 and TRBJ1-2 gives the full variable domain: DTGVSQNPRHKITKRGQNVTFRCDPISEHNRLYWYRQTLGQGPEFLTYFQNEAQLEKSRLLSDRFSAERPKGSFSTLEIQRTEQGDSAMYLCASIPMGQTVNYGYTFGSGTRLTVV.

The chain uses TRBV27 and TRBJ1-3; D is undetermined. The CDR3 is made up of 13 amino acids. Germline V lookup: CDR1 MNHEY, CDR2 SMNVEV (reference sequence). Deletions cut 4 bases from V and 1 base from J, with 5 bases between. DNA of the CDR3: TGTGCCAGCAGTTCGACTTCTGGAAACACCATATATTTT. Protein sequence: CASSSTSGNTIYF.

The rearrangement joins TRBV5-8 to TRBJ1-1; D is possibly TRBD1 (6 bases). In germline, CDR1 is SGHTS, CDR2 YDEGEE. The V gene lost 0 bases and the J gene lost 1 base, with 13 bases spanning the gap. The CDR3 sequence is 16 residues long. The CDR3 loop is CASSLGPPGQNTEAFF. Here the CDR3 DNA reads TGTGCCAGCAGCTTGGGCCCCCCGGGACAGAACACTGAAGCTTTCTTT.

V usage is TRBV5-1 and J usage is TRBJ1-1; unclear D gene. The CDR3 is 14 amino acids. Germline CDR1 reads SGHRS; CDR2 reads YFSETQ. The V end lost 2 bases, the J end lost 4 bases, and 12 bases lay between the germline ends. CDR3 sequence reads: CASSFGQAFTEAFF. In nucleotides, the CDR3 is TGCGCCAGCAGCTTTGGGCAGGCTTTCACTGAAGCTTTCTTT.

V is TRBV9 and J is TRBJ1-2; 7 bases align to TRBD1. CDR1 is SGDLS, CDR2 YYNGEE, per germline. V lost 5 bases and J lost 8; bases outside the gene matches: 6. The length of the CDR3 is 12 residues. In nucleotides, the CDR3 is TGTGCCAGCAGAGGGGGCGCAGGCGGCTACACCTTC. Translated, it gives CASRGGAGGYTF.

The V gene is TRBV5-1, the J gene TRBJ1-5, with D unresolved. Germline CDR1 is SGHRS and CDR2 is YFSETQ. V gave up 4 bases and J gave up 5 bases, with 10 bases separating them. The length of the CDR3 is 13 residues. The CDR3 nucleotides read TGCGCCAGCAGCCCGGAAGGAGATCAGCCCCAGCATTTT. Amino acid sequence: CASSPEGDQPQHF.